Reported below is one T cell receptor beta chain. Its specificity is unknown. This record belongs to a study of radiotherapy plus CTLA-4 blockade in lung cancer. At the level of the study: Objective responses were seen in over 15% of patients, disease control in approximately 29%. Study-level results: TCR clones originating in tumors grew in number in blood after radiotherapy plus ipilimumab. Response was reportedly best predicted by early blood T cell clone dynamics, with interferon-beta.

The data were produced by immunoSEQ multiplex PCR, yet TCRdb's version contains in-frame clones alone and is incomplete. Counted here are more than 95,000 clones, roughly 74% occurring once; the ten biggest clones make up roughly 5.3%. Those patients who had chemo-refractory metastatic non-small-cell lung cancer were given focal radiation along with CTLA-4 blockade through ipilimumab. CDR1 and CDR2 from the germline V gene are GTSNPN and SVGIG (reference sequence). V lost 0 bases and J lost 6, with 5 bases in between. The CDR3 runs to 11 residues. The chain combines TRBV30 with TRBJ1-1; unclear D gene. This TCR came from a human donor with non-small cell lung cancer who had a partial response to radiotherapy plus ipilimumab. The sample here was peripheral blood, taken from a patient treated with radiotherapy plus ipilimumab. In DNA, the CDR3 is TGTGCCTGGAGTGTACTGGCTGAAGCTTTCTTT. Protein sequence: CAWSVLAEAFF.